These 24 T cell receptor beta chains originate from one sample sequenced in a study of lymphopenia after photon versus proton radiotherapy. The table came from immunoSEQ multiplex PCR; TCRdb's copy has only in-frame clones and leaves some out. The sample lists some 27,000 clones, roughly 89% occurring once. The sequences come from peripheral blood, collected from a patient treated with photon-based radiotherapy. These receptor sequences come from a man aged 45-65 years with gastric cancer.

The chain uses TRBV11-3 and TRBJ2-7; a weak D match, TRBD2 (6 bases). CDR3 length equals 13 residues. Germline CDR1 is SGHNT and CDR2 is YENEEA. Trimming took 2 bases from V and 6 from J, leaving 11 bases between them. The CDR3 loop is CASSLMEGTEQYF. As DNA, the CDR3 is TGTGCCAGCAGCTTAATGGAGGGAACCGAGCAGTACTTC.

The J gene is TRBJ2-5, the V gene TRBV27, with 9 positions matching TRBD1. V was clipped by 2 bases and J by 4 bases; unmatched bases: 8. The CDR3 is 16 amino acids. Per the germline V gene, CDR1 is MNHEY and CDR2 is SMNVEV (reference sequence). CDR3: CASSLASGTGPETQYF. The CDR3, as DNA: TGTGCCAGCAGTTTAGCCTCCGGGACAGGGCCAGAGACCCAGTACTTC.

The chain combines TRBV15 with TRBJ2-1; TRBD2 aligns across 8 bases. This CDR3 contains 17 residues. The V segment lost 0 bases and the J segment 7 bases; nucleotides outside the gene matches: 11. The germline gives CDR1 LNHNV, CDR2 YYDKDF (reference sequence). CDR3 sequence reads: CATSRDRLAGGTNEQFF. Here the CDR3 DNA reads TGTGCCACCAGCAGAGATCGGCTAGCGGGTGGGACGAATGAGCAGTTCTTC.

This clone has only one observation. The V gene is TRBV19, the J gene TRBJ2-1; D call uncertain. V lost 3 bases and J lost 2, with 11 bases in between. The CDR3 is 15 amino acids. Germline-derived CDR1 and CDR2 are LNHDA and SQIVND (reference sequence). The CDR3 reads CASSIWGNAYNEQFF. The CDR3 nucleotides are TGTGCCAGTAGTATTTGGGGTAATGCCTACAATGAGCAGTTCTTC. The whole variable domain, remainder taken from reference TRBV19 and TRBJ2-1, is DGGITQSPKYLFRKEGQNVTLSCEQNLNHDAMYWYRQDPGQGLRLIYYSQIVNDFQKGDIAEGYSVSREKKESFPLTVTSAQKNPTAFYLCASSIWGNAYNEQFFGPGTRLTVL.

There are a few counts of this clone. The chain carries TRBV4-3 and TRBJ2-3; D gene ambiguous. CDR3 size: 13 residues. V dropped 0 bases and J dropped 6 bases, with 7 bases sitting between them. The germline gives CDR1 LGHNA, CDR2 YSLEER. As DNA, the CDR3 is TGCGCCAGCAGCCAAGATCGATGGGATACGCAGTATTTT. Protein: CASSQDRWDTQYF.

The rearrangement joins TRBV7-8 to TRBJ2-5; perhaps TRBD2 as D (6 bases). The CDR3 extends over 14 amino acids. V lost 6 bases and J 5 bases, leaving 16 bases between the germline ends. Germline CDR1 is SGHVS and CDR2 is FQNEAQ. CDR3 bases: TGTGCCAGCAGTCCCAGGAGGGTGGCGGAGACCCAGTACTTC. Protein product: CASSPRRVAETQYF.

The J gene is TRBJ2-1, the V gene TRBV27; D gene ambiguous. Deletions cut 0 bases from V and 4 bases from J, with 13 bases between. CDR1 is MNHEY and CDR2 is SMNVEV in the germline V gene (reference sequence). The length of the CDR3 is 16 residues. CDR3 residues: CASSLSQAFRYNEQFF. CDR3 in DNA: TGTGCCAGCAGTTTATCGCAGGCTTTTCGGTACAATGAGCAGTTCTTC.

The V call is TRBV11-2, the J call TRBJ2-3, with TRBD2 identical over 15 bases. V lost 5 bases to trimming and J lost 3 bases; unmatched junction nucleotides: 3. Germline assignment: CDR1 SGHAT and CDR2 FQNNGV. This CDR3 spans 16 amino acids. CDR3 residues: CASSRTSGGATDTQYF. CDR3 nucleotide sequence: TGTGCCAGCAGCCGGACTAGCGGGGGGGCTACAGATACGCAGTATTTT. Together with reference TRBV11-2 and TRBJ2-3, the CDR3 gives the full variable domain: EAGVAQSPRYKIIEKRQSVAFWCNPISGHATLYWYQQILGQGPKLLIQFQNNGVVDDSQLPKDRFSAERLKGVDSTLKIQPAKLEDSAVYLCASSRTSGGATDTQYFGPGTRLTVL.

The chain is built from TRBV7-9 and TRBJ2-5; no clear D gene. Germline CDR1 reads SEHNR; CDR2 reads FQNEAQ (reference sequence). CDR3 length equals 14 residues. V was shortened by 5 bases and J by 0 bases, with 10 bases between the two germline ends. In nucleotides, the CDR3 is TGTGCCAGCAGCCCTTCCAGGAACCAAGAGACCCAGTACTTC. Translation: CASSPSRNQETQYF. Full variable domain (remainder filled in from reference TRBV7-9 and TRBJ2-5): DTGVSQNPRHKITKRGQNVTFRCDPISEHNRLYWYRQTLGQGPEFLTYFQNEAQLEKSRLLSDRFSAERPKGSFSTLEIQRTEQGDSAMYLCASSPSRNQETQYFGPGTRLLVL.

This chain uses TRBV11-1 with TRBJ1-3; the D is unclear. The CDR3 spans 12 residues. The V end lost 5 bases, the J end lost 1 base, and 3 bases lay between the germline ends. The germline gives CDR1 SGHAT, CDR2 FQDESV (reference sequence). For the CDR3, the DNA is TGTGCCAGCAGCCAATCTGGAAACACCATATATTTT. This encodes CASSQSGNTIYF. Complete variable domain (other parts from reference TRBV11-1 and TRBJ1-3): EAEVAQSPRYKITEKSQAVAFWCDPISGHATLYWYRQILGQGPELLVQFQDESVVDDSQLPKDRFSAERLKGVDSTLKIQPAELGDSAMYLCASSQSGNTIYFGEGSWLTVV.

The rearrangement joins TRBV18 to TRBJ1-2; D is uncertain. V lost 2 bases and J 3 bases, leaving 7 bases between the germline ends. Germline assignment: CDR1 KGHSH and CDR2 LQKENI. CDR3 length equals 13 residues. Here the CDR3 reads CASSPEVDYGYTF. CDR3 DNA: TGTGCCAGCTCACCAGAGGTTGACTATGGCTACACCTTC.

This chain joins TRBV6-5 and TRBJ1-2, with D perhaps TRBD1 (5 bases). Germline-derived CDR1 and CDR2 are MNHEY and SVGAGI. Trimming cost V 2 bases and J 9 bases, with 16 bases left between them. The CDR3 runs to 14 residues. In DNA, the CDR3 is TGTGCCAGCAGTTACCTCACAGGCGGAGGTAGCTACACCTTC. As protein: CASSYLTGGGSYTF.

The J gene is TRBJ2-3, the V gene TRBV2; TRBD2 matches 9 bases. V gave up 4 bases and J gave up 1 base; unmatched junction bases: 3. CDR3 length: 15 residues. Germline values: CDR1 SNHLY, CDR2 FYNNEI. CDR3: CASSVERGGTDTQYF. DNA of the CDR3: TGTGCCAGCAGTGTGGAGCGGGGGGGCACAGATACGCAGTATTTT.

The V call is TRBV5-1, the J call TRBJ2-5, with a possible D match to TRBD1 (6 bases). V gave up 2 bases and J gave up 2 bases, with 16 bases separating them. Per the germline V gene, CDR1 is SGHRS and CDR2 is YFSETQ. The CDR3 consists of 16 residues. CDR3 region: CASSFGRGYIQETQYF. The CDR3 nucleotides are TGCGCCAGCAGCTTTGGCAGGGGCTATATACAAGAGACCCAGTACTTC.

This clone was seen only once. The chain joins TRBV21-1 to TRBJ2-1; the table's D gene call, TRBD1, was not cross checked with the DNA. TRBV21-1 is marked as a pseudogene. CDR3 length: 20 amino acids. CDR3 DNA sequence: TGTGCCAGCAGCAAACTCGACACGGTGGCTCCCACCCCCTCCTACAATGAGCAGTTCTTC. The encoded protein is CASSKLDTVAPTPSYNEQFF.

J is TRBJ2-1 and V is TRBV5-1; tentatively, D is TRBD2 (6 bases). Trimming took 2 bases from V and 8 from J, leaving 14 bases between them. The CDR3 length is 14 residues. The germline V gene has CDR1 SGHRS and CDR2 YFSETQ. The CDR3 coding sequence is TGCGCCAGCAGCTTTGGGGGACTCCATGATGAGCAGTTCTTC. This codes for CASSFGGLHDEQFF.

This rearrangement joins TRBV7-6 to TRBJ2-3; TRBD2 aligns across 7 bases. The CDR3 loop spans 16 amino acids. J was trimmed by 2 bases and V by 1 base; bases with no gene match: 6. Germline V gives CDR1 SGHVS, CDR2 FNYEAQ. The CDR3 DNA follows: TGTGCCAGCAGCTTAGAATCAAGCGGGACCACAGATACGCAGTATTTT. As protein: CASSLESSGTTDTQYF.

The chain joins TRBV12-5 to TRBJ2-5; TRBD2 matches at 8 bases. V lost 4 bases and J lost 2; bases outside the gene matches: 9. Germline V CDR1 and CDR2: LGHNT, FRNRAP. The CDR3 runs to 16 residues. The CDR3 reads CASGSARAGGQETQYF. The DNA of the CDR3 is TGTGCTAGTGGTTCCGCCCGGGCGGGGGGACAAGAGACCCAGTACTTC.

This sequence joins TRBV18 and TRBJ2-3; tentatively, D is TRBD2 (7 bases). V was shortened by 3 bases and J by 5 bases, with 15 bases between the two germline ends. Germline V gene sequence: CDR1 KGHSH, CDR2 LQKENI. The CDR3 is 15 residues long. The DNA of the CDR3 is TGTGCCAGCTCACCCTACGGGGGGCTTGGAGATACGCAGTATTTT. It encodes CASSPYGGLGDTQYF.

The rearrangement joins TRBV5-1 to TRBJ1-6; D uncertain. The CDR3 is 15 amino acids. The V gene's germline CDR1 is SGHRS and CDR2 YFSETQ. V lost 4 bases and J 8 bases, leaving 16 bases between the germline ends. This CDR3 reads CASSRVGGNDSPLHF. As DNA, the CDR3 is TGCGCCAGCAGCAGAGTCGGAGGGAATGATTCACCCCTCCACTTT.

The rearrangement uses TRBV28 and TRBJ2-2, with a tentative D call TRBD1 (6 bases). The V end was cut by 5 bases, the J end by 1 base, with 11 bases between. Germline V gene lookup returns CDR1 MDHEN and CDR2 SYDVKM. The CDR3 has 15 residues. The chain's CDR3 is CASSRTVKNTGELFF. As DNA, the CDR3 is TGTGCCAGCAGTCGGACAGTTAAGAACACCGGGGAGCTGTTTTTT.

This chain's CDR3 is CASSSFPGELTEAFF. In nucleotides, the CDR3 is TGCGCCAGCAGCTCGTTCCCCGGGGAGCTCACTGAAGCTTTCTTT. The chain carries TRBV5-1 and TRBJ1-1; the D is unclear. The CDR3 runs to 15 residues. Germline V gene sequence: CDR1 SGHRS, CDR2 YFSETQ. Deletions cut 3 bases from V and 4 bases from J, with 16 bases between.

J is TRBJ1-2 and V is TRBV5-4; D remains unclear. The V end lost 1 base, the J end lost 5 bases, and 6 bases lay between the germline ends. Per germline, CDR1 SGHNT and CDR2 YYREEE (reference sequence). The CDR3 is 12 amino acids. In DNA, the CDR3 is TGTGCCAGCAGCTTGAAGGAATATGGCTACACCTTC. Translation: CASSLKEYGYTF.

This sequence joins TRBV11-2 and TRBJ2-2; TRBD2 matches at 10 bases. This CDR3 contains 17 residues. CDR1 and CDR2 from the germline V gene are SGHAT and FQNNGV. Trimming at V came to 3 bases and at J to 3 bases, leaving 7 bases not matched to a gene. CDR3: CASSFQSGGADTGELFF. The CDR3 DNA follows: TGTGCCAGCAGCTTCCAAAGCGGGGGGGCCGACACCGGGGAGCTGTTTTTT.